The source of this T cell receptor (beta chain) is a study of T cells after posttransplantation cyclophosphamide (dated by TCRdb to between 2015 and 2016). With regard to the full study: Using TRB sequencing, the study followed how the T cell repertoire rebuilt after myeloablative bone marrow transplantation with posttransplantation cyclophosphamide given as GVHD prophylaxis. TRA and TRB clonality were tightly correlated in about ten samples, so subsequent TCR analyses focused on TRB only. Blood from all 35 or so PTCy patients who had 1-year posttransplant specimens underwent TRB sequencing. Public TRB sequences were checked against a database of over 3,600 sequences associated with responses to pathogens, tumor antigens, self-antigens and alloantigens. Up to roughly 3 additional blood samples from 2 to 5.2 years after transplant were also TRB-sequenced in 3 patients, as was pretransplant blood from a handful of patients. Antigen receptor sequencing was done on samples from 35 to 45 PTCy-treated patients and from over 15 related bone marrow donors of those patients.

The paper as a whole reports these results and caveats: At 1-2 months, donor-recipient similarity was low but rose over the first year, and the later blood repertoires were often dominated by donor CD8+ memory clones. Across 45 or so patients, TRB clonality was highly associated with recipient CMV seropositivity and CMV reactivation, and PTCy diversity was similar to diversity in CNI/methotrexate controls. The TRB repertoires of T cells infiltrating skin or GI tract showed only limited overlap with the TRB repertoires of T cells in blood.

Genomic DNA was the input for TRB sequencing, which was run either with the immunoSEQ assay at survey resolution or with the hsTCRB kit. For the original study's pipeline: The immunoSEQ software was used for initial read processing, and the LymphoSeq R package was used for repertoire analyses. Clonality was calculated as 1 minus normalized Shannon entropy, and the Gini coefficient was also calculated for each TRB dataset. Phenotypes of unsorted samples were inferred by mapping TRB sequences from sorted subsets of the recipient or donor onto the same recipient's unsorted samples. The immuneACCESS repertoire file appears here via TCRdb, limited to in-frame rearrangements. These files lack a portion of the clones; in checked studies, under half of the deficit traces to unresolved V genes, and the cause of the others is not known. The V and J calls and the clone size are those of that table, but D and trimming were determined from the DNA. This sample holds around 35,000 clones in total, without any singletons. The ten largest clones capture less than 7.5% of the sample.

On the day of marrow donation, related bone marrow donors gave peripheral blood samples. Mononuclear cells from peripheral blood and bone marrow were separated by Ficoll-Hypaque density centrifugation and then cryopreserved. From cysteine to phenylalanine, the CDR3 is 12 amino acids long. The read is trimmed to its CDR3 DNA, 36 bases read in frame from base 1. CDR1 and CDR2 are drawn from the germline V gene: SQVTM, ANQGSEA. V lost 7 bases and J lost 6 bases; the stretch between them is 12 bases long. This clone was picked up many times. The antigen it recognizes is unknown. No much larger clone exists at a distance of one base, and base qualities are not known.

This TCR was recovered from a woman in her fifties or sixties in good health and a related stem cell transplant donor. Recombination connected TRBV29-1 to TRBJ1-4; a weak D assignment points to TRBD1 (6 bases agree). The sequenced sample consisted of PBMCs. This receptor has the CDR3 CSAGDKDEKLFF. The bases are TGCAGCGCCGGGGACAAGGATGAAAAACTGTTTTTT.